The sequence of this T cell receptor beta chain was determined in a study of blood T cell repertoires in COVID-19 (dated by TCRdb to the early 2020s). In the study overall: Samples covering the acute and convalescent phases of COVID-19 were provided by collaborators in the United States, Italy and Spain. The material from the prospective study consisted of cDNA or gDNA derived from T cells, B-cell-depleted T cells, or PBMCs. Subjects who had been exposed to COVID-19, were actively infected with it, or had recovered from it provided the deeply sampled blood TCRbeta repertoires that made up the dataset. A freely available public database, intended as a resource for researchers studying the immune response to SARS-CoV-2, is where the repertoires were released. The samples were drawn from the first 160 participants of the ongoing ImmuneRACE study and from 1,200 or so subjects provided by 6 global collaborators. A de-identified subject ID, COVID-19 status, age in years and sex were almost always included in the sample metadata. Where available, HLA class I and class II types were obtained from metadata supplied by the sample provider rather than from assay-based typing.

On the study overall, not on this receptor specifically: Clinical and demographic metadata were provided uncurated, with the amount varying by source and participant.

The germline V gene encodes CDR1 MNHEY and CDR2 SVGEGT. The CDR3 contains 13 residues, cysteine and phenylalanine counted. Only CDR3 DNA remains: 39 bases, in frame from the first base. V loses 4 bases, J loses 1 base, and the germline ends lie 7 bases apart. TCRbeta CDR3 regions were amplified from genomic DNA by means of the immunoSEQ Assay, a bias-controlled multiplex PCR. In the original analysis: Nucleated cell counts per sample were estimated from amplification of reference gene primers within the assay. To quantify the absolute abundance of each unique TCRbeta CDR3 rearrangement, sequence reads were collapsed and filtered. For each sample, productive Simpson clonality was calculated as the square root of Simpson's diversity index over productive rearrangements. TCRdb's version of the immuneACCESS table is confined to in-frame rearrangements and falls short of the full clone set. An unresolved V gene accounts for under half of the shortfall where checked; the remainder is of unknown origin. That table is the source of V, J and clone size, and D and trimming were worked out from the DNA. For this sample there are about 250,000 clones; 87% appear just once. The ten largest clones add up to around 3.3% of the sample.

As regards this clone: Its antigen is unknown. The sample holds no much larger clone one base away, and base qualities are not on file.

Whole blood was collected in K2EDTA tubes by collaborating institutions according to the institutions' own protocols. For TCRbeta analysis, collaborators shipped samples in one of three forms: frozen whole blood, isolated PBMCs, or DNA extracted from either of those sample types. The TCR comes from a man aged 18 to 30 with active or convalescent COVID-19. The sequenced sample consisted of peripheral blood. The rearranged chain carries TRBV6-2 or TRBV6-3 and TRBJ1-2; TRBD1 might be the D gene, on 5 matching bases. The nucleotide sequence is TGTGCCAGCAGTTGGACAAGTAACTATGGCTACACCTTC. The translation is CASSWTSNYGYTF.